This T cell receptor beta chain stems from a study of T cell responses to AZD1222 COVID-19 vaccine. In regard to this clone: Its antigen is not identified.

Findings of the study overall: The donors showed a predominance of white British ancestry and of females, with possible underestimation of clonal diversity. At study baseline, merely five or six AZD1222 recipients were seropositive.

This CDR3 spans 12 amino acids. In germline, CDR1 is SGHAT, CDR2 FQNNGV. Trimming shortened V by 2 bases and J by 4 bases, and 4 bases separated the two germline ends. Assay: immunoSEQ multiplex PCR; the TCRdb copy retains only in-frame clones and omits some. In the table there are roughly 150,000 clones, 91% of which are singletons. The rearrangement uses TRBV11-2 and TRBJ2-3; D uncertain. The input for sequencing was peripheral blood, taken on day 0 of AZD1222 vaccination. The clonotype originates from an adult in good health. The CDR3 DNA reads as TGTGCCAGCAGCTTACGGGCAGATACGCAGTATTTT. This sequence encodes CASSLRADTQYF. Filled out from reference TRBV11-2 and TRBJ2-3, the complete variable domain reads EAGVAQSPRYKIIEKRQSVAFWCNPISGHATLYWYQQILGQGPKLLIQFQNNGVVDDSQLPKDRFSAERLKGVDSTLKIQPAKLEDSAVYLCASSLRADTQYFGPGTRLTVL.